These 17 T cell receptor beta chains share one sample of origin, sequenced in a study of blood T cells in healthy people across ages (dated by TCRdb to between 2014 and 2016). Libraries came from 5' RACE. Sequencing took place on an Illumina HiSeq 2500. A second PCR of about 6 to 11 cycles was run with a J-beta primer mix and a sample-barcoded 5' primer. Through fastp at Q25 and MiXCR, TCRdb rebuilt clones from the public reads, retaining in-frame beta chains. Rows are combined by CDR3 protein, so each entry shows the most common genes and DNA. The sample table lists 540,000 or so distinct CDR3 sequences, approximately 25% of them with a count of one. The ten top clones hold 8.5% to 9.5% of the sample. These same records also appear under a second study, on T cells of mothers and their children.

Sequencing was performed on blood. The receptors stem from a boy aged 5-17 years in good health.

Ten or more counts support this clonotype. This chain connects TRBV5-6 to TRBJ2-7; 8 positions agree with TRBD1. V was pared by 4 bases and J by 2 bases, with 8 bases of the junction left unmatched. The CDR3 spans 15 residues. Looked up from germline, CDR1 is SGHDT and CDR2 is YYEEEE. The CDR3 region is CASSGSGQVPYEQYF. The CDR3 DNA is TGTGCCAGCAGCGGATCGGGACAGGTGCCCTACGAGCAGTACTTC. The complete variable domain, with remaining parts taken from reference TRBV5-6 and TRBJ2-7, reads DAGVTQSPTHLIKTRGQQVTLRCSPKSGHDTVSWYQQALGQGPQFIFQYYEEEERQRGNFPDRFSGHQFPNYSSELNVNALLLGDSALYLCASSGSGQVPYEQYFGPGTRLTVT.

This clonotype has more than one count but fewer than ten. The V gene is TRBV4-3, the J gene TRBJ2-5; either TRBD1 or TRBD2 may fit D (5 bases each). V lost 2 bases to trimming and J lost 1 base, with 17 bases between them. Germline lookup yields CDR1 LGHNA and CDR2 YSLEER. The CDR3 consists of 17 residues. The CDR3 loop is CASSQSRTGTAQETQYF. For the CDR3, the DNA is TGCGCCAGCAGCCAATCCAGGACCGGGACGGCCCAAGAGACCCAGTACTTC.

The chain combines TRBV20-1 with TRBJ1-4; 7 nucleotides agree with TRBD1. The CDR3 runs to 15 residues. The trim removed 3 bases at V and 5 bases at J, leaving 9 bases unmatched. In germline, CDR1 is DFQATT, CDR2 SNEGSKA (reference sequence). The chain's CDR3 is CSARQPGQSNEKLFF. CDR3 bases: TGCAGTGCTAGGCAACCGGGACAGTCAAATGAAAAACTGTTTTTT.

The chain joins TRBV6-5 to TRBJ1-5; TRBD1 matches at 7 bases. V lost 8 bases, J lost 4 bases, and 8 bases stayed unmatched. CDR3 length equals 14 residues. Germline CDR1 reads MNHEY; CDR2 reads SVGAGI. This CDR3 is CASLRDSPNQPQHF. CDR3 sequence (DNA): TGTGCCAGCCTTCGGGACAGCCCTAATCAGCCCCAGCATTTT.

The rearrangement uses TRBV7-8 and TRBJ2-3, with 7 bases aligning to TRBD1. V was clipped by 1 base and J by 2 bases; unmatched bases: 3. Per germline, CDR1 SGHVS and CDR2 FQNEAQ. The CDR3 contains 15 residues. The CDR3, as DNA: TGTGCCAGCAGCTTAGAGGGGGCCCCCACAGATACGCAGTATTTT. Protein sequence: CASSLEGAPTDTQYF.

This clonotype was seen only a few times. The chain has TRBV6-6 and TRBJ2-7; no firm D call. The length of the CDR3 is 13 residues. The germline V gene has CDR1 MNHNY and CDR2 SVGAGI (reference sequence). V was shortened by 6 bases and J by 0 bases, with 9 bases between the two germline ends. In DNA, the CDR3 is TGTGCCAGCAGAGGTCCCAGCTCCTACGAGCAGTACTTC. Protein sequence: CASRGPSSYEQYF.

This sequence joins TRBV6-1 and TRBJ2-3; either TRBD1 or TRBD2 may supply D (5 bases each). Germline V lookup: CDR1 MNHNS, CDR2 SASEGT. This CDR3 spans 15 amino acids. V lost 4 bases and J lost 1, with 12 bases in between. CDR3 DNA sequence: TGTGCCAGCAGTGGAGGGGTTTCCGGCACAGATACGCAGTATTTT. It codes for CASSGGVSGTDTQYF.

The chain recombines TRBV6-5 with TRBJ2-7; D remains ambiguous. Germline lookup yields CDR1 MNHEY and CDR2 SVGAGI. The CDR3 has 13 amino acids. The V end was cut by 8 bases, the J end by 6 bases, with 17 bases between. For the CDR3, the DNA is TGTGCCAGCGTTGGACCGCAGGAGACCGAGCAGTACTTC. It specifies CASVGPQETEQYF.

On this clonotype: An end of the junction does not agree with germline; a read error may underlie this. The chain carries TRBV11-2 and TRBJ2-5; no clear D gene. The V gene's germline CDR1 is SGHAT and CDR2 FQNNGV. The CDR3 is made up of 12 amino acids. The CDR3: CASSLNRQALNF. The DNA for the CDR3 is TGTGCCAGCAGCTTAAATAGGCAGGCCTTGAACTTC.

The genes are TRBV29-1 and TRBJ1-2, with a possible D match to TRBD1 (5 bases). Germline V CDR1 and CDR2: SQVTM, ANQGSEA. With 6 bases removed from V and 4 bases from J, the gap between germline ends came to 12 bases. The CDR3 is made up of 12 amino acids. The CDR3 spells CSVETGAYGYTF. CDR3 nucleotide sequence: TGCAGCGTAGAAACCGGGGCCTATGGCTACACCTTC.

The chain is built from TRBV7-2 and TRBJ2-7; 10 positions match TRBD1. CDR3 length equals 13 residues. After removal of 8 bases from V and 3 bases from J, the junction contained 4 bases not matched to a gene. Germline CDR1 reads SGHTA; CDR2 reads FQGNSA. The CDR3, as DNA: TGTGCCAGCCGACAGGGGGCGTTCTACGAGCAGTACTTC. The encoded protein is CASRQGAFYEQYF.

This clonotype turned up a few times. This sequence joins TRBV11-1 and TRBJ1-2; 8 bases agree with TRBD1. The CDR3 length is 13 residues. The germline V gene encodes CDR1 SGHAT and CDR2 FQDESV (reference sequence). V lost 3 bases, J lost 7 bases, and 4 bases stayed unmatched. CDR3 amino acids: CASSFRGRRGYTF. Here the CDR3 DNA reads TGTGCCAGCAGCTTCAGGGGGCGGCGTGGCTACACCTTC.

In its sample, this clonotype was seen many times. This chain connects TRBV27 to TRBJ2-6, with 7 bases aligning to TRBD1. V dropped 0 bases and J dropped 0; count of bases not matched to a gene: 11. The CDR3 has 20 residues. CDR1 and CDR2 from the germline V gene are MNHEY and SMNVEV (reference sequence). The CDR3 DNA is TGTGCCAGCAGTTTATCAACTATTGGGGACAGATACTCTGGGGCCAACGTCCTGACTTTC. It is translated as CASSLSTIGDRYSGANVLTF.

The chain couples TRBV9 to TRBJ2-7; 9 nucleotides match TRBD1. CDR3 size: 17 residues. Germline assignment: CDR1 SGDLS and CDR2 YYNGEE. With V trimmed by 0 bases and J by 3 bases, 10 bases remained unmatched. The CDR3 loop is CASSVGTGTGNLYEQYF. CDR3 DNA sequence: TGTGCCAGCAGCGTAGGTACCGGGACAGGGAACCTCTACGAGCAGTACTTC.

V gene TRBV7-9 combines with J gene TRBJ2-2; TRBD2 matches at 13 bases. This CDR3 is 16 amino acids long. The germline V gene has CDR1 SEHNR and CDR2 FQNEAQ (reference sequence). V dropped 3 bases and J dropped 6; count of bases not matched to a gene: 4. The CDR3 coding sequence is TGTGCCAGCAGCTTCCGGACTAGCGGGAGCGCCGGGGAGCTGTTTTTT. Translating gives CASSFRTSGSAGELFF.

The genes are TRBV5-1 and TRBJ2-5, with D perhaps TRBD2 (6 bases). Trimming took 6 bases from V and 2 from J, leaving 8 bases between them. CDR3 length equals 12 residues. In germline, CDR1 is SGHRS, CDR2 YFSETQ. The CDR3: CASIGGQETQYF. CDR3 in DNA: TGCGCCAGCATCGGGGGACAAGAGACCCAGTACTTC.

The V and J genes are TRBV5-1 and TRBJ2-5; D is unresolved. Looked up from germline, CDR1 is SGHRS and CDR2 is YFSETQ. The CDR3 runs to 14 residues. V lost 5 bases and J lost 1, with 12 bases in between. The CDR3 DNA reads TGCGCCAGCAGGGAGCAGTTTTCCCAAGAGACCCAGTACTTC. This translates into CASREQFSQETQYF.